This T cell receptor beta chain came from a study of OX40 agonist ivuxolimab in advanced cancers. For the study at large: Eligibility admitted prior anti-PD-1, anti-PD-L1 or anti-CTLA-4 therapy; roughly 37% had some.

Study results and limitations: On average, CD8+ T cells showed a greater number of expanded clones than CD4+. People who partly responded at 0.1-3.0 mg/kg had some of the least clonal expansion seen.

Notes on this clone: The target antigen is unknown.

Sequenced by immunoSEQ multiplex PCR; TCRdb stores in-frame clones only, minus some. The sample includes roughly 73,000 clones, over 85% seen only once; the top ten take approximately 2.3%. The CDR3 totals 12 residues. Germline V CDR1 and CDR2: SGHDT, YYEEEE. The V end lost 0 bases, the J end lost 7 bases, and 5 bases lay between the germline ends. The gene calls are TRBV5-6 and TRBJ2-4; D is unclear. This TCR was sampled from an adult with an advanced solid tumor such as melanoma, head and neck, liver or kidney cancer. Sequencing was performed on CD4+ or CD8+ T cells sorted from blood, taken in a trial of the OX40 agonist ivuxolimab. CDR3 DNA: TGTGCCAGCAGCTTGGTTAGTAACATTCAGTACTTC. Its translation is CASSLVSNIQYF.